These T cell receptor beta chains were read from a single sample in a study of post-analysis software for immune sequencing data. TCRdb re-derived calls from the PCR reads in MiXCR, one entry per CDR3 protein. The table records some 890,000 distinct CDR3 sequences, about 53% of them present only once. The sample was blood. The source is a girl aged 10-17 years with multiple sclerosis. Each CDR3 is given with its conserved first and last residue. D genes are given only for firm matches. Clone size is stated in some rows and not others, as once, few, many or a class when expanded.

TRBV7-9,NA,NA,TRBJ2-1,CASSPDGVDEQFF,TGTGCCAGCAGCCCTGACGGGGTTGATGAGCAGTTCTTC
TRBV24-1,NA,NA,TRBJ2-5,CATSDLQGGTRRGETQYF,TGTGCCACCAGTGATTTGCAAGGGGGTACGCGGAGAGGAGAGACCCAGTACTTC
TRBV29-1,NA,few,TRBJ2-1,CSVDQFGEQFF,TGCAGCGTTGACCAGTTTGGTGAGCAGTTCTTC
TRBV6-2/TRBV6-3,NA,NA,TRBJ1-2,CASSQRQGQTTGYTF,TGTGCCAGCAGTCAGAGACAAGGCCAAACGACTGGCTACACCTTC
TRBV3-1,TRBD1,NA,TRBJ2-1,CASSQRTGSYSYNEQFF,TGTGCCAGCAGCCAACGGACAGGGAGCTACTCCTACAATGAGCAGTTCTTC
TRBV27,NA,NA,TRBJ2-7,CASSLRGGGFYEQYF,TGTGCCAGCAGTTTACGTGGAGGGGGCTTCTACGAGCAGTACTTC
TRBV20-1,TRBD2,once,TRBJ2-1,CSARGPSGSYNEQFF,TGCAGTGCTAGAGGGCCTAGCGGGAGTTACAATGAGCAGTTCTTC
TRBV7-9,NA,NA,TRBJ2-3,CASSAISDPSTDTQYF,TGTGCCAGCAGCGCGATTAGCGACCCTAGCACAGATACGCAGTATTTT
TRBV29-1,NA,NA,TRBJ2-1,CSVERGTEQFF,TGCAGCGTTGAGCGTGGAACAGAGCAGTTCTTC
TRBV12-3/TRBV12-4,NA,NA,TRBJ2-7,CASSLSISGHEQYF,TGTGCCAGCAGTTTAAGTATCAGCGGCCACGAGCAGTACTTC
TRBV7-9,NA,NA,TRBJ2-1,CASSLNGGPNNEQFF,TGTGCCAGCAGCCTAAATGGGGGGCCCAACAATGAGCAGTTCTTC
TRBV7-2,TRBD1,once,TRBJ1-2,CASSSMTGDYGYTF,TGTGCCAGCAGCTCCATGACAGGGGACTATGGCTACACCTTC
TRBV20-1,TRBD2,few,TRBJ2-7,CSATAAKREFGYEQYF,TGCAGTGCTACAGCCGCCAAGCGGGAGTTCGGCTACGAGCAGTACTTC
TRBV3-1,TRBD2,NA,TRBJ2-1,CASSQEQLAGRPSYNEQFF,TGTGCCAGCAGCCAAGAACAGCTAGCGGGTAGGCCCTCCTACAATGAGCAGTTCTTC
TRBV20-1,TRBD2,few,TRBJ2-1,CSARDRVVAGVYNEQFF,TGCAGTGCTAGAGATAGGGTAGTGGCGGGGGTTTACAATGAGCAGTTCTTC
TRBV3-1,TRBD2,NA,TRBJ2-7,CASSQGGRGGYEQYF,TGTGCCAGCAGCCAAGGCGGGAGAGGTGGTTACGAGCAGTACTTC
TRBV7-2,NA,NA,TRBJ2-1,CASSMGTYNEQFF,TGTGCCAGCAGCATGGGCACCTACAATGAGCAGTTCTTC
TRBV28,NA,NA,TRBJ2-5,CASSFQGEETQYF,TGTGCCAGCAGTTTCCAGGGCGAAGAGACCCAGTACTTC
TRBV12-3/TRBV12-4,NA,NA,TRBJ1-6,CASSQTGPNSPLHF,TGTGCCAGCAGTCAAACTGGACCGAATTCACCCCTCCACTTT
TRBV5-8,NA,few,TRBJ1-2,CASSLAPKVYGYTF,TGTGCCAGCAGCTTGGCGCCAAAAGTTTATGGCTACACCTTC
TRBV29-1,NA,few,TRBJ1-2,CSVEAFRGGAYDGYTF,TGCAGCGTTGAAGCCTTCCGGGGGGGGGCGTATGATGGCTACACCTTC
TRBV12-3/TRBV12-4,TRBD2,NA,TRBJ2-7,CASGVAGRPYEQYF,TGTGCCAGCGGCGTAGCGGGCAGACCCTACGAGCAGTACTTC
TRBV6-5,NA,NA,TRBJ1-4,CAGSSGEKLFF,TGTGCCGGCAGTTCAGGGGAAAAACTGTTTTTT
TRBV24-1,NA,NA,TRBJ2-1,CATSDTAASPYNEQFF,TGTGCCACCAGTGATACCGCGGCCTCTCCGTACAATGAGCAGTTCTTC
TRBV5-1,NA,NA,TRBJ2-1,CASSLESPDNEQFF,TGCGCCAGCAGCTTGGAATCCCCGGACAATGAGCAGTTCTTC
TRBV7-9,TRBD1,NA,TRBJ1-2,CASSHQATGASYGYTF,TGTGCCAGCAGCCATCAGGCTACAGGGGCGTCCTATGGCTACACCTTC
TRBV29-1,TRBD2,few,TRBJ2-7,CSVVGAGGINYEQYF,TGCAGCGTTGTGGGGGCGGGAGGAATTAACTACGAGCAGTACTTC
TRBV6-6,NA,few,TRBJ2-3,CASSYGGLTDTQYF,TGTGCCAGCAGTTACGGGGGCCTCACAGATACGCAGTATTTT
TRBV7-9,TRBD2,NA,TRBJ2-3,CASSFGTSEWDTQYF,TGTGCCAGCAGCTTCGGGACTAGCGAGTGGGATACGCAGTATTTT
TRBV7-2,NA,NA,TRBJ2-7,CAGSRRAVPSYEQYF,TGTGCCGGCAGCCGGAGGGCGGTCCCCTCCTACGAGCAGTACTTC
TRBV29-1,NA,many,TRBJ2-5,CSVVLGSETQYF,TGCAGCGTTGTGTTGGGGTCGGAGACCCAGTACTTC
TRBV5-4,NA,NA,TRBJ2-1,CASSRITSYNEQFF,TGTGCCAGCAGTAGGATCACGTCCTACAATGAGCAGTTCTTC
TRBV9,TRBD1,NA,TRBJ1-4,CASSRPTGMGEKLFF,TGTGCCAGCAGCCGACCGACAGGGATGGGGGAAAAACTGTTTTTT
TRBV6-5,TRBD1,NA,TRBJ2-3,CASGTGQLDTQYF,TGTGCCAGCGGGACAGGCCAATTGGATACGCAGTATTTT
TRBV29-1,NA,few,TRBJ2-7,CSVPASSHEQYF,TGCAGCGTCCCCGCTAGTAGCCACGAGCAGTACTTC
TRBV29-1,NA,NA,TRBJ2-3,CSVTGQRTDTQYF,TGCAGCGTGACGGGACAACGCACAGATACGCAGTATTTT
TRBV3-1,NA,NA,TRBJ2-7,CASSQFPSEQYF,TGTGCCAGCAGCCAATTTCCCTCCGAGCAGTACTTC
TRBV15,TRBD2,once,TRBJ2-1,CATSVPGRGIYNEQFF,TGTGCCACCAGCGTTCCCGGGCGGGGGATCTACAATGAGCAGTTCTTC
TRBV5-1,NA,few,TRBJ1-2,CASSLVREANYGYTF,TGCGCCAGCAGCTTAGTACGGGAAGCTAACTATGGCTACACCTTC
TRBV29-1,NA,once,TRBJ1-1,CSVEGSGNTEAFF,TGCAGCGTCGAGGGGAGTGGGAACACTGAAGCTTTCTTT
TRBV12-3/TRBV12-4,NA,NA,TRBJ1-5,CASSRTRDEQFFGPGTNQPQHF,NA